This TCR beta chain stems from a study of T cells in women clearing cervical HPV infection. Study-level background: Women with histologically confirmed HPV16-related CIN3 or worse, 2 with invasive cancer, served as cases.

Details on this clone: Read data end 3 residues before the CDR3 end; the end is taken from the germline J gene.

The V gene lost 6 bases and the J gene lost 0 bases, with 18 bases spanning the gap. Germline CDR1 reads LNHDA; CDR2 reads SQIVND (reference sequence). The CDR3 totals 16 residues. Assay: immunoSEQ multiplex PCR; the TCRdb copy retains only in-frame clones and omits some. Recorded here are tens of thousands of clones; the top ten clones represent 3.1%. V and J are TRBV19 and TRBJ2-7; D perhaps matches TRBD1 (6 bases). The sample taken for sequencing was blood buffy coat. The origin of this receptor is a woman between 18 and 75 years old with a cervical HPV16 infection that either progressed to CIN3+ or cleared (not recorded which). Partial CDR3 DNA: TGTGCCAGTAGCCCGACCTCCTTGACAGGCTCCTACGAG. This gives the protein CASSPTSLTGSYE. The full CDR3 sequence reads CASSPTSLTGSYEQYF.